The following is a TCR beta chain sequence with its context. Its matching antigen is unknown. This sample was taken from a study of cytomegalovirus exposure and HLA in healthy donors. Study-wide points: The availability of immune exposure information extended only to CMV serostatus.

Per the germline V gene, CDR1 is SNHLY and CDR2 is FYNNEI. Trimming took off 8 bases at V and 1 base at J, with 14 bases between the two ends. This CDR3 is built from 14 residues. This PCR relied on a set of 60 Vbeta primers and 13 Jbeta primers. Only in-frame clones appear in the TCRdb table, and some are missing; sequencing was by immunoSEQ multiplex PCR. The sample consists of hundreds of thousands of clones, roughly 81% of them appearing once. The TCR originated in a girl between 2 and 10 years old in good health and CMV-seronegative. The chain has TRBV2 and TRBJ2-5; tentatively, D is TRBD1 (5 bases). What was sequenced was PBMCs. CDR3 sequence: CASLQGDPQETQYF. Here the CDR3 DNA reads TGTGCCAGCCTCCAGGGCGACCCCCAAGAGACCCAGTACTTC.